This T cell receptor beta chain originates from a study of immune evolution from preneoplasia to lung adenocarcinoma. Study-level information: HLA loss of heterozygosity: about 7% AIS, about 15% MIA, more than 25% ADC, none AAH.

The CDR3 loop spans 14 amino acids. Germline V lookup: CDR1 GTSNPN, CDR2 SVGIG (reference sequence). Trimming at V came to 4 bases and at J to 5 bases, leaving 8 bases not matched to a gene. Notes on the study in general: Later-stage lesions seemingly showed higher T cell density and diversity than normal lung. Normal lung had the highest top T cell clone frequencies.

A note on this clone: Its antigen is still unknown.

Generated by immunoSEQ multiplex PCR, the TCRdb table keeps only in-frame clones and is missing some. The sample lists about 14,000 clones, 80% occurring once. The TCR comes from a person aged 70 to 80 with lung adenocarcinoma. The chain links TRBV30 to TRBJ2-4, with 7 positions matching TRBD2. The sequencing input was FFPE minimally invasive lung adenocarcinoma tissue. The CDR3 is CAWTHGGSQNIQYF. The CDR3 DNA reads TGTGCCTGGACCCACGGGGGGAGCCAAAACATTCAGTACTTC. The whole variable domain, filled in from reference TRBV30 and TRBJ2-4, reads SQTIHQWPATLVQPVGSPLSLECTVEGTSNPNLYWYRQAAGRGLQLLFYSVGIGQISSEVPQNLSASRPQDRQFILSSKKLLLSDSGFYLCAWTHGGSQNIQYFGAGTRLSVL.